These T cell receptor beta chains were read from a single sample in a study of T cells in Graves' hyperthyroidism and ophthalmopathy. One entry per CDR3 protein results from TCRdb running MiXCR on the multiplex PCR reads. The sample holds 450,000 to 550,000 distinct CDR3 sequences, 24% seen once. Material: blood. Source of these receptors: a woman aged 30 to 39 with Graves' ophthalmopathy. Both conserved end residues are part of each CDR3.

v_gene: TRBV15; j_gene: TRBJ2-6; len: 16; CDR3aa: CATGSGGTTGANVLTF
v_gene: TRBV28; j_gene: TRBJ2-7; len: 13; CDR3aa: CASSSGITYEQYF
v_gene: TRBV11-2; j_gene: TRBJ1-1; len: 15; CDR3aa: CASSSLGQYYAEAFF
v_gene: TRBV7-8; j_gene: TRBJ2-7; len: 14; CDR3aa: CASSPGQRYYEQYF
v_gene: TRBV25-1; j_gene: TRBJ2-7; len: 14; CDR3aa: CASSRDGRSYEQYF
v_gene: TRBV11-2; j_gene: TRBJ2-5; len: 15; CDR3aa: CASSFGQGIRETQYF
v_gene: TRBV27; j_gene: TRBJ1-2; len: 15; CDR3aa: CASSPTGIPNYGYTF
v_gene: TRBV12-3/TRBV12-4; j_gene: TRBJ1-5; len: 14; CDR3aa: CASRGGGSNQPQHF
v_gene: TRBV2; j_gene: TRBJ1-2; len: 14; CDR3aa: CASRGTGPNYGYTF
v_gene: TRBV6-2/TRBV6-3; j_gene: TRBJ2-2; len: 15; CDR3aa: CASTLGTLSTGELFF
v_gene: TRBV15; j_gene: TRBJ1-3; len: 13; CDR3aa: CANEDSSGNTIYF
v_gene: TRBV6-2/TRBV6-3; j_gene: TRBJ1-2; len: 13; CDR3aa: CASSYSMFPGYTF
v_gene: TRBV11-1; j_gene: TRBJ2-7; len: 14; CDR3aa: CASSPGLYSYEQYF
v_gene: TRBV7-2; j_gene: TRBJ2-5; len: 15; CDR3aa: CASSLGGGHGTTQYF
v_gene: TRBV29-1; j_gene: TRBJ1-2; len: 15; CDR3aa: CSVEKPRSSGYGYTF
v_gene: TRBV24-1; j_gene: TRBJ2-7; len: 14; CDR3aa: CATNEPGPQYEQYF
v_gene: TRBV12-3/TRBV12-4; j_gene: TRBJ2-5; len: 14; CDR3aa: CASRPGQGGRTQYF
v_gene: TRBV7-2; j_gene: TRBJ2-7; len: 13; CDR3aa: CASSLGRKYEQYF
v_gene: TRBV30; j_gene: TRBJ1-2; len: 12; CDR3aa: CAWNGGSSGYTF
v_gene: TRBV3-1; j_gene: TRBJ2-7; len: 14; CDR3aa: CASSRQGLNYEQYF
v_gene: TRBV12-5; j_gene: TRBJ1-2; len: 13; CDR3aa: CASGRDRVEGYTF
v_gene: TRBV7-2; j_gene: TRBJ1-1; len: 15; CDR3aa: CASSLGSNMNTEAFF
v_gene: TRBV6-1; j_gene: TRBJ1-5; len: 14; CDR3aa: CASRGPVSNQPQHF
v_gene: TRBV12-3/TRBV12-4; j_gene: TRBJ2-7; len: 14; CDR3aa: CASSYGGHDAEQYF